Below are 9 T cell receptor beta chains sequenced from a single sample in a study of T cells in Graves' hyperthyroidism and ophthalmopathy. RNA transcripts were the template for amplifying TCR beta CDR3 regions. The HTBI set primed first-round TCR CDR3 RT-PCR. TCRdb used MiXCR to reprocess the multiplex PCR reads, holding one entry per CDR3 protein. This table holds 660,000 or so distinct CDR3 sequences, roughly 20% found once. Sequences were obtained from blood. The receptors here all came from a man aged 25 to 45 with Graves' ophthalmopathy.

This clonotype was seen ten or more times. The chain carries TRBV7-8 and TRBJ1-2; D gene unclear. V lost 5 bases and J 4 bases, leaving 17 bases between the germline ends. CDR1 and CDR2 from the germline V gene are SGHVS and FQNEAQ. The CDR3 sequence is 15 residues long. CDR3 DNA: TGTGCCAGCAGCACCTCCCTGACTGGCGTCTATGGCTACACCTTC. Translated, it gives CASSTSLTGVYGYTF.

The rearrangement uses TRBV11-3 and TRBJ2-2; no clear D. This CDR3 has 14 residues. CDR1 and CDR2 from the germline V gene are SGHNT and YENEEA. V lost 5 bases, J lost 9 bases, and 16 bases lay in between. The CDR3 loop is CASSHRYGSRELFF. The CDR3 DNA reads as TGTGCCAGCAGCCATCGTTACGGGTCCAGGGAGCTGTTTTTT. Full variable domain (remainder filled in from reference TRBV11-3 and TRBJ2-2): EAGVVQSPRYKIIEKKQPVAFWCNPISGHNTLYWYLQNLGQGPELLIRYENEEAVDDSQLPKDRFSAERLKGVDSTLKIQPAELGDSAVYLCASSHRYGSRELFFGEGSRLTVL.

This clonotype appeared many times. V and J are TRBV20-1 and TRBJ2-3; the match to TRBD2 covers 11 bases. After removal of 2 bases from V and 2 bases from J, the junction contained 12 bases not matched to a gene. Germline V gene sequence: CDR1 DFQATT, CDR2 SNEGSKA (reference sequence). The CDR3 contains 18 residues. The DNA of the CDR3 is TGCAGTGCTAGAAGTCCCGGACTAGCGGGCGGAAACACAGATACGCAGTATTTT. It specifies CSARSPGLAGGNTDTQYF.

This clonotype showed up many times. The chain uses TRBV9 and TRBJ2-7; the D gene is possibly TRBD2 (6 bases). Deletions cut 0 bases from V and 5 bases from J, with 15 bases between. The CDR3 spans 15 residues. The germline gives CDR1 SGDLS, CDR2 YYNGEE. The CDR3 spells CASSVGRGDDNEQYF. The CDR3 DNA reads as TGTGCCAGCAGCGTAGGGAGGGGCGATGACAACGAGCAGTACTTC.

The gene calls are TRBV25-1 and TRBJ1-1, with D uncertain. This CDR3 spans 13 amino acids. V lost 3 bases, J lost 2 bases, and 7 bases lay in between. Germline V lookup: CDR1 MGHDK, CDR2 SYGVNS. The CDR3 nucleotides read TGTGCCAGCAGTGAGATGCTCAACACTGAAGCTTTCTTT. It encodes CASSEMLNTEAFF.

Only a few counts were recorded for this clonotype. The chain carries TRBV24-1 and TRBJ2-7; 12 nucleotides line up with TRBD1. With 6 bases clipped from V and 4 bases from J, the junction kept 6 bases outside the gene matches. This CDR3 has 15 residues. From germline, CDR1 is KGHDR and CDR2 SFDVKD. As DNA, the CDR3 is TGTGCCACCAGTCCGGGACAGGGGGCTAGGTACGAGCAGTACTTC. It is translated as CATSPGQGARYEQYF.

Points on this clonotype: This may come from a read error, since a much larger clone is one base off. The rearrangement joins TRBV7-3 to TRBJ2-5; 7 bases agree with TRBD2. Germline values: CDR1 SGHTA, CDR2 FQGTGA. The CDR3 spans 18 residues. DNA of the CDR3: TGTGCCAGCAGCTTCACAAAATTCGAGGGGAGGGAGCAAGAGGCCCAGTACTTC. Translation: CASSFTKFEGREQEAQYF.

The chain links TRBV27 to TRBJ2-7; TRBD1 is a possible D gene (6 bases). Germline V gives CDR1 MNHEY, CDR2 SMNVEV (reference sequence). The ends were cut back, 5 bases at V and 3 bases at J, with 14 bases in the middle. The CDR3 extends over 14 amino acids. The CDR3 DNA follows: TGTGCCAGCAGTCCGACAGGCTTCGGCTACGAGCAGTACGTC. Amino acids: CASSPTGFGYEQYV.

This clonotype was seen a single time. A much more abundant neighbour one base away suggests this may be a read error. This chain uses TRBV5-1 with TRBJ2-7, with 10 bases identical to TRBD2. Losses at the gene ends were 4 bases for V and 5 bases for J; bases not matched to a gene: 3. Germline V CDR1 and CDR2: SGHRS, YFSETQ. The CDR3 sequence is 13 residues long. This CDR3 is CASSRAGGDEQYF. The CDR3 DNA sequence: TGCGCCAGCAGCCGAGCGGGAGGGGACGAGCAGTACTTC.